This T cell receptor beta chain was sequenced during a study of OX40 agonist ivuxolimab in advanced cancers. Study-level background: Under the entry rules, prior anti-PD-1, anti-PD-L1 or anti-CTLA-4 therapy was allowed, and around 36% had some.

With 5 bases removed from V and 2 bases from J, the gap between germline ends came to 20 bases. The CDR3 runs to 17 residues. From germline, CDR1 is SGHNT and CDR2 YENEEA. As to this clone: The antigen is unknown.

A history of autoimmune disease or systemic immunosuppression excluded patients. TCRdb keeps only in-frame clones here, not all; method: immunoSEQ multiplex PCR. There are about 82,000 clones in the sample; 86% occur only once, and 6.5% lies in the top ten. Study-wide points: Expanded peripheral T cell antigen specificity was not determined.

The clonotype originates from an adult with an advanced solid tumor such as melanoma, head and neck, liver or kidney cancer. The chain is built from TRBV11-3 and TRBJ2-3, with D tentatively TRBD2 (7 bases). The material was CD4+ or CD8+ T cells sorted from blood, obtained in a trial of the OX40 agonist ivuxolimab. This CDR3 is CASSPGLGGGPTDTQYF. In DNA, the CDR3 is TGTGCCAGCAGCCCAGGGTTGGGCGGGGGCCCCACAGATACGCAGTATTTT.